These 24 T cell receptor beta chains came from one sample sequenced in a study of blood T cell repertoires in COVID-19. The method was immunoSEQ multiplex PCR; TCRdb's version includes in-frame clones alone and lacks a portion of them. The repertoire holds roughly 380,000 clones, with about 88% as singletons. Sequencing was done on a sample of peripheral blood. The source is a middle-aged woman with COVID-19, enrolled during active disease.

This sequence joins TRBV30 and TRBJ2-7; D is undetermined. V lost 5 bases, J lost 8 bases, and 16 bases lay in between. Germline CDR1 GTSNPN, CDR2 SVGIG (reference sequence). This CDR3 spans 12 amino acids. The CDR3 region is CAWAYSGTKQYF. In DNA, the CDR3 is TGTGCCTGGGCATACAGTGGAACAAAGCAGTACTTC.

V is TRBV27 and J is TRBJ1-5; TRBD1 is a possible D gene (5 bases). This CDR3 has 12 amino acids. Per germline, CDR1 MNHEY and CDR2 SMNVEV (reference sequence). The V end lost 6 bases, the J end lost 8 bases, and 11 bases lay between the germline ends. CDR3 in amino acids: CASSLSGEPQHF. CDR3 coding DNA: TGTGCCAGCAGCCTCTCGGGGGAGCCCCAGCATTTT.

With regard to this clone: Other nucleotide sequences from this sample produce the same CDR3. V is TRBV9 and J is TRBJ1-1; perhaps TRBD1 as D (5 bases). Per germline, CDR1 SGDLS and CDR2 YYNGEE. V was clipped by 0 bases and J by 0 bases, with 9 bases between them. This CDR3 region has 15 residues. The chain's CDR3 is CASSVGGRLNTEAFF. The CDR3 region has the DNA TGTGCCAGCAGCGTAGGGGGCAGATTGAACACTGAAGCTTTCTTT.

The chain links TRBV6-5 to TRBJ2-2; D remains ambiguous. The CDR3 has 12 residues. From germline, CDR1 is MNHEY and CDR2 SVGAGI. Trimming removed 6 bases from V and 11 bases from J, with 13 bases in between. CDR3 protein: CASSPLRGELFF. Written as DNA, the CDR3 is TGTGCCAGCAGCCCCTTGCGCGGTGAGCTGTTTTTT.

The chain recombines TRBV5-4 with TRBJ1-4; D gene unclear. CDR3 size: 15 residues. The germline CDR1 and CDR2 sequences are SGHNT and YYREEE (reference sequence). With 0 bases removed from V and 8 bases from J, the gap between germline ends came to 14 bases. Here the CDR3 DNA reads TGTGCCAGCAGCTTGGGTCCGAGGGTGGGCGAAAAACTGTTTTTT. Its translation is CASSLGPRVGEKLFF.

This clone was counted between two and nine times. V usage is TRBV6-2 or TRBV6-3 and J usage is TRBJ2-7, with 11 bases identical to TRBD2. The germline CDR1 and CDR2 sequences are MNHEY and SVGEGT. This CDR3 has 18 amino acids. V was pared by 2 bases and J by 3 bases, with 12 bases of the junction left unmatched. The CDR3 loop reads CASSYPAILAGVLYEQYF. CDR3 sequence (DNA): TGTGCCAGCAGTTACCCAGCGATACTAGCGGGGGTCCTCTACGAGCAGTACTTC.

The V and J genes are TRBV2 and TRBJ1-2, with D maybe TRBD1 (6 bases). Germline V gene sequence: CDR1 SNHLY, CDR2 FYNNEI. This CDR3 has 13 amino acids. Trimming cost V 6 bases and J 5 bases, with 13 bases left between them. This CDR3 reads CASRRGGLYGYTF. In DNA form, the CDR3 reads TGTGCCAGCAGGAGGGGGGGGCTGTATGGCTACACCTTC.

The chain is built from TRBV27 and TRBJ1-2; perhaps TRBD1 as D (6 bases). The CDR3 runs 12 residues. Trimming stripped 5 bases from V and 2 bases from J, with 6 bases between. Germline CDR1 is MNHEY and CDR2 is SMNVEV (reference sequence). The DNA for the CDR3 is TGTGCCAGCAGTGGACAGAACTATGGCTACACCTTC. Translated, it gives CASSGQNYGYTF.

This clone was found a few times. The chain is built from TRBV7-2 and TRBJ2-7; 11 bases match TRBD2. The J segment lost 3 bases and the V segment lost 1 base, leaving 8 bases of the junction unmatched. Germline CDR1 and CDR2: SGHTA and FQGNSA. There are 17 residues in the CDR3. DNA for the CDR3: TGTGCCAGCAGCTTAGGTTTTAGCGGGACTAGCGGCTACGAGCAGTACTTC. Protein product: CASSLGFSGTSGYEQYF.

In regard to this clone: Other DNA sequences in this sample translate to the same CDR3. The chain employs TRBV29-1 and TRBJ1-2, with D perhaps TRBD1 (5 bases). Trimming removed 6 bases from V and 3 bases from J, with 8 bases in between. CDR3 length: 11 amino acids. Germline lookup yields CDR1 SQVTM and CDR2 ANQGSEA. This CDR3 reads CSVGGDYGYTF. The CDR3 DNA reads as TGCAGCGTGGGGGGGGACTATGGCTACACCTTC.

This clone showed up just a few times. V is TRBV6-5 and J is TRBJ1-6; the match to TRBD1 covers 8 bases. The CDR3 length is 13 residues. The V gene's germline CDR1 is MNHEY and CDR2 SVGAGI. J gave up 8 bases and V 6 bases, and 3 bases lay outside the gene matches. DNA for the CDR3: TGTGCCAGCAGATGGGACAGGTATTCACCCCTCCACTTT. Protein: CASRWDRYSPLHF.

V gene TRBV9 combines with J gene TRBJ1-1, with 7 bases aligning to TRBD1. The junction had 5 bases not matched to a gene; V was cut back by 0 bases and J by 0 bases. The CDR3 sequence is 16 residues long. CDR1 SGDLS and CDR2 YYNGEE come from the germline V gene. Written as DNA, the CDR3 is TGTGCCAGCAGCGTAGACCCAGGGGGTGTGAACACTGAAGCTTTCTTT. Encoded protein: CASSVDPGGVNTEAFF. The variable domain in full, with the rest retrieved from reference TRBV9 and TRBJ1-1, is DSGVTQTPKHLITATGQRVTLRCSPRSGDLSVYWYQQSLDQGLQFLIQYYNGEERAKGNILERFSAQQFPDLHSELNLSSLELGDSALYFCASSVDPGGVNTEAFFGQGTRLTVV.

CDR3 amino acids: CASSFEGGADTQYF. DNA for the CDR3: TGTGCCAGCAGCTTTGAGGGAGGGGCAGATACGCAGTATTTT. The chain links TRBV7-9 to TRBJ2-3, with 7 bases matching TRBD2. J lost 4 bases, V lost 3 bases, and 4 bases had no gene match. This CDR3 has 14 amino acids. Per germline, CDR1 SEHNR and CDR2 FQNEAQ (reference sequence).

This chain links TRBV18 with TRBJ1-2; 12 bases align to TRBD1. With V trimmed by 3 bases and J by 4 bases, 3 bases remained unmatched. The CDR3 is made up of 15 amino acids. CDR1 and CDR2 from the germline V gene are KGHSH and LQKENI. Here the CDR3 DNA reads TGTGCCAGCTCACCCGGGACAGGGGGCTTCTATGGCTACACCTTC. This encodes CASSPGTGGFYGYTF.

This clone was counted once. The chain links TRBV10-3 to TRBJ1-3, with D maybe TRBD1 (6 bases). V lost 4 bases to trimming and J lost 1 base, with 14 bases between them. The CDR3 has 16 amino acids. Germline assignment: CDR1 ENHRY and CDR2 SYGVKD. The CDR3 nucleotides read TGTGCCATCAGTGCTTCACAGGGTGCGTCTGGAAACACCATATATTTT. It is translated as CAISASQGASGNTIYF.

This clone was seen once. The CDR3 loop reads CASSRGRGADEQFF. Here the CDR3 DNA reads TGTGCCAGCAGCCGAGGTCGGGGGGCCGATGAGCAGTTCTTC. The chain combines TRBV5-5 with TRBJ2-1; a possible D gene is TRBD2 (7 bases). The CDR3 totals 14 residues. Germline V lookup: CDR1 SGHKS, CDR2 YYEKEE (reference sequence). Trimming cost V 4 bases and J 8 bases, with 16 bases left between them.

The chain couples TRBV5-6 to TRBJ2-7; 9 positions agree with TRBD1. The CDR3 is 15 residues long. Germline V gene sequence: CDR1 SGHDT, CDR2 YYEEEE. The V segment lost 0 bases and the J segment 6 bases; nucleotides outside the gene matches: 7. CDR3 sequence (DNA): TGTGCCAGCAGCTTGGCCTTCGGGACAGGGAGCGAGCAGTACTTC. Protein: CASSLAFGTGSEQYF.

CDR3 loop: CASSFNRGTGNTEAFF. The CDR3 DNA reads as TGCGCCAGCAGCTTTAACAGGGGGACGGGGAACACTGAAGCTTTCTTT. The chain joins TRBV5-1 to TRBJ1-1, with TRBD1 matching over 8 bases. Germline loops: CDR1 SGHRS, CDR2 YFSETQ. The V and J ends lost 2 bases and 1 base, in that order; junction bases with no gene match: 7. The length of the CDR3 is 16 residues.

V gene TRBV28 combines with J gene TRBJ2-1, with D possibly being TRBD2 (6 bases). This CDR3 is 12 amino acids long. V shed 8 bases and J shed 5 bases, with 10 bases lying between them. From germline, CDR1 is MDHEN and CDR2 SYDVKM. CDR3 protein: CASGEVNNEQFF. Written as DNA, the CDR3 is TGTGCCAGCGGGGAGGTTAACAATGAGCAGTTCTTC.

The V gene is TRBV18, the J gene TRBJ1-2; 9 positions match TRBD1. The CDR3 sequence is 13 residues long. Germline V lookup: CDR1 KGHSH, CDR2 LQKENI. After removal of 3 bases from V and 7 bases from J, the junction contained 3 bases not matched to a gene. The CDR3: CASSPGQGSGYTF. The CDR3 DNA follows: TGTGCCAGCTCACCCGGACAGGGGTCTGGCTACACCTTC.

The J gene is TRBJ2-5, the V gene TRBV10-3, with D perhaps TRBD2 (6 bases). The V end was cut by 4 bases, the J end by 0 bases, with 15 bases between. The CDR3 is made up of 16 amino acids. Per the germline V gene, CDR1 is ENHRY and CDR2 is SYGVKD. Here the CDR3 DNA reads TGTGCCATCAGTGCTAGGGGACTTCAGTACCAAGAGACCCAGTACTTC. Residues: CAISARGLQYQETQYF.

The CDR3 nucleotides are TGTGCCACCAGTTATGCAGATACGCAGTATTTT. It encodes CATSYADTQYF. The V gene is TRBV24-1, the J gene TRBJ2-3; D gene ambiguous. The CDR3 runs 11 residues. Germline CDR1 reads KGHDR; CDR2 reads SFDVKD. The ends were cut back, 6 bases at V and 4 bases at J, with 4 bases in the middle.

The chain is built from TRBV28 and TRBJ1-5; no reliable D call. The CDR3 has 15 residues. V was clipped by 3 bases and J by 4 bases, with 13 bases between them. Germline V lookup: CDR1 MDHEN, CDR2 SYDVKM. CDR3 DNA: TGTGCCAGCAGTTTCGCAGGCCAACTTAATCAGCCCCAGCATTTT. This codes for CASSFAGQLNQPQHF. The whole variable domain, filled in from reference TRBV28 and TRBJ1-5, reads DVKVTQSSRYLVKRTGEKVFLECVQDMDHENMFWYRQDPGLGLRLIYFSYDVKMKEKGDIPEGYSVSREKKERFSLILESASTNQTSMYLCASSFAGQLNQPQHFGDGTRLSIL.

This chain joins TRBV7-5 and TRBJ1-4; the table gives TRBD1 as D, unverified against the DNA. TRBV7-5 is reported as a pseudogene. The length of the CDR3 is 14 residues. DNA of the CDR3: TGTGCCGTCAAAAGCCGGGACAGGGCTGAAAAACTGTTTTTT. Translation gives CAVKSRDRAEKLFF.